This T cell receptor (beta chain) came from a study of patients and donors after allogeneic stem cell transplantation. V gave up 0 bases and J gave up 3 bases; unmatched junction bases: 2. There are 14 residues in the CDR3. From germline, CDR1 is SGDLS and CDR2 YYNGEE. TCRdb re-derived calls from the RT-PCR reads in MiXCR, one entry per CDR3 protein. The table shows roughly 960,000 distinct CDR3 sequences, with approximately 18% occurring only once. This receptor was taken from a human donor who was either an allogeneic HSCT recipient or a stem cell or donor lymphocyte infusion donor (not recorded which). It is not recorded whose cells these are; they may come from a transplant donor. Sequencing was performed on blood, either unsorted or a sorted T cell fraction (not recorded which). The rearrangement uses TRBV9 and TRBJ2-5, with 7 bases fitting TRBD2. Here the CDR3 DNA reads TGTGCCAGCAGCGTAGGCACTAGCGAAGAGACCCAGTACTTC. This codes for CASSVGTSEETQYF.